Listed here are 25 T cell receptor beta chains from one sample, sequenced in a study of T cell responses to AZD1222 COVID-19 vaccine. Method: immunoSEQ multiplex PCR; TCRdb's copy keeps in-frame clones and lacks some. Of 90,000 to 150,000 clones in the sample, roughly 89% were seen once. This specimen consisted of peripheral blood, obtained on day 0 of AZD1222 vaccination. These receptors were taken from an adult in good health.

The chain carries TRBV19 and TRBJ1-5; D remains ambiguous. Germline-derived CDR1 and CDR2 are LNHDA and SQIVND (reference sequence). The CDR3 is made up of 14 amino acids. Between the trimmed V and J ends, which lost 8 bases and 2 bases, there was a span of 13 bases. The DNA for the CDR3 is TGTGCCAGTTTGTATAAGGGCGGCAATCAGCCCCAGCATTTT. Its translation: CASLYKGGNQPQHF. The entire variable domain, with the rest obtained from reference TRBV19 and TRBJ1-5, is as follows: DGGITQSPKYLFRKEGQNVTLSCEQNLNHDAMYWYRQDPGQGLRLIYYSQIVNDFQKGDIAEGYSVSREKKESFPLTVTSAQKNPTAFYLCASLYKGGNQPQHFGDGTRLSIL.

As regards this clone: Other DNA sequences in this specimen translate into the identical CDR3. The gene calls are TRBV7-3 and TRBJ2-1; no clear D. Per the germline V gene, CDR1 is SGHTA and CDR2 is FQGTGA. CDR3 length equals 15 residues. The V end lost 2 bases, the J end lost 4 bases, and 12 bases lay between the germline ends. The CDR3 region is CASSLGLADYNEQFF. The CDR3 coding sequence is TGTGCCAGCAGCTTAGGGTTAGCAGATTACAATGAGCAGTTCTTC. The complete variable domain, with remaining parts taken from reference TRBV7-3 and TRBJ2-1, reads GAGVSQTPSNKVTEKGKYVELRCDPISGHTALYWYRQSLGQGPEFLIYFQGTGAADDSGLPNDRFFAVRPEGSVSTLKIQRTERGDSAVYLCASSLGLADYNEQFFGPGTRLTVL.

This clone was counted a single time. V usage is TRBV29-1 and J usage is TRBJ2-7; 8 nucleotides align to TRBD2. The junction had 6 bases not matched to a gene; V was cut back by 4 bases and J by 4 bases. The CDR3 is made up of 13 amino acids. Germline V gene data show CDR1 as SQVTM and CDR2 as ANQGSEA. DNA of the CDR3: TGCAGCGTTGTTGCGGCGGGGGGTTACGAGCAGTACTTC. It encodes CSVVAAGGYEQYF.

V gene TRBV5-1 combines with J gene TRBJ1-1; TRBD1 might be the D (6 bases). The ends were cut back, 5 bases at V and 4 bases at J, with 18 bases in the middle. The CDR3 is 15 residues long. Germline V lookup: CDR1 SGHRS, CDR2 YFSETQ. CDR3 bases: TGCGCCAGCAGAAAGGCCACAGGGTGGGGCACTGAAGCTTTCTTT. Its protein is CASRKATGWGTEAFF.

The genes are TRBV5-6 and TRBJ2-3; D unclear. The CDR3 is 12 residues long. Trimming removed 5 bases from V and 10 bases from J, with 14 bases in between. Germline CDR1 is SGHDT and CDR2 is YYEEEE. The CDR3 loop reads CASRVPFGPQYF. In DNA, the CDR3 is TGTGCCAGCAGGGTCCCGTTTGGGCCGCAGTATTTT.

This chain joins TRBV18 and TRBJ1-5; D gene unclear. Trimming removed 4 bases from V and 7 bases from J, with 11 bases in between. From germline, CDR1 is KGHSH and CDR2 LQKENI. This CDR3 spans 13 amino acids. Written as DNA, the CDR3 is TGTGCCAGCTCACAGGCCGGGCCACAGCCCCAGCATTTT. This encodes CASSQAGPQPQHF.

This clone has just a few counts. The chain combines TRBV30 with TRBJ1-1; D is undetermined. The CDR3 has 15 residues. Between the trimmed V and J ends, which lost 3 bases and 7 bases, there was a span of 21 bases. Germline V gene lookup returns CDR1 GTSNPN and CDR2 SVGIG (reference sequence). The CDR3 DNA reads as TGTGCCTGGAGGGTTCTTTCCCTAAGGGCCCTTGAAGCTTTCTTT. It is translated as CAWRVLSLRALEAFF.

The V and J genes are TRBV15 and TRBJ1-4; 7 positions agree with TRBD1. This CDR3 comprises 14 residues. Germline values: CDR1 LNHNV, CDR2 YYDKDF (reference sequence). J was trimmed by 6 bases and V by 6 bases; bases with no gene match: 7. This CDR3 is CATRKGQADEKLFF. The CDR3 DNA follows: TGTGCCACCAGAAAAGGACAGGCGGATGAAAAACTGTTTTTT.

The rearrangement joins TRBV5-1 to TRBJ2-7; maybe TRBD1 (6 bases). CDR1 and CDR2 from the germline V gene are SGHRS and YFSETQ. V lost 1 base and J 2 bases, leaving 13 bases between the germline ends. The CDR3 runs to 15 residues. CDR3 protein: CASSLISNRAYEQYF. The CDR3 DNA reads TGCGCCAGCAGCTTGATATCGAACAGGGCCTACGAGCAGTACTTC.

This clone was counted between two and nine times. V usage is TRBV19 and J usage is TRBJ2-1; a possible D gene is TRBD1 (5 bases). CDR3 length: 13 residues. Deletions cut 4 bases from V and 5 bases from J, with 9 bases between. Germline assignment: CDR1 LNHDA and CDR2 SQIVND (reference sequence). CDR3: CASSRGTDNEQFF. The CDR3 DNA is TGTGCCAGTAGTAGGGGCACAGACAATGAGCAGTTCTTC.

CDR3 bases: TGTGCCAGCAGCTTAAGGGACTCGTACAATGAGCAGTTCTTC. Translated, it gives CASSLRDSYNEQFF. V gene TRBV7-3 combines with J gene TRBJ2-1; tentative D call: TRBD2 (6 bases). Germline CDR1 SGHTA, CDR2 FQGTGA. The CDR3 runs 14 residues. V lost 1 base, J lost 4 bases, and 8 bases lay in between.

This clone was seen a single time. The chain employs TRBV29-1 and TRBJ1-1, with 9 bases lining up with TRBD1. Germline trimming cut 4 bases from V and 5 bases from J; bases unmatched to any gene: 5. The CDR3 sequence is 13 residues long. Looked up from germline, CDR1 is SQVTM and CDR2 is ANQGSEA. Here the CDR3 DNA reads TGCAGCGTTGGTGGGGACAGGGTAACTGAAGCTTTCTTT. It specifies CSVGGDRVTEAFF.

V is TRBV27 and J is TRBJ1-1; TRBD1 matches at 11 bases. The CDR3 covers 12 residues. CDR1 and CDR2 from the germline V gene are MNHEY and SMNVEV (reference sequence). Unmatched junction bases numbered 2, after V lost 6 bases and J lost 8 bases. CDR3 bases: TGTGCCAGCAGATGGACAGGGGGCGAAGCTTTCTTT. It encodes CASRWTGGEAFF.

The chain is built from TRBV7-2 and TRBJ2-7; D possibly matches TRBD1 or TRBD2 (6 bases each). There are 15 residues in the CDR3. Trimming left V 7 bases short and J 0 bases short, with 16 bases between. CDR1 SGHTA and CDR2 FQGNSA come from the germline V gene. The CDR3 nucleotides are TGTGCCAGCACCCCCGAGGGGGGTGGCTCCTACGAGCAGTACTTC. Its translation: CASTPEGGGSYEQYF.

A single count supports this clone. V usage is TRBV28 and J usage is TRBJ1-1, with 9 bases identical to TRBD1. The length of the CDR3 is 16 residues. The V segment lost 5 bases and the J segment 1 base; nucleotides outside the gene matches: 8. The germline V gene encodes CDR1 MDHEN and CDR2 SYDVKM. For the CDR3, the DNA is TGTGCCAGCAGTATTACAGGGGGCGCAGCGAACACTGAAGCTTTCTTT. Amino acids: CASSITGGAANTEAFF. The variable domain in full, with the rest retrieved from reference TRBV28 and TRBJ1-1, is DVKVTQSSRYLVKRTGEKVFLECVQDMDHENMFWYRQDPGLGLRLIYFSYDVKMKEKGDIPEGYSVSREKKERFSLILESASTNQTSMYLCASSITGGAANTEAFFGQGTRLTVV.

The chain employs TRBV14 and TRBJ2-4; possibly TRBD1 or TRBD2 for D (5 bases each). V was clipped by 1 base and J by 1 base, with 14 bases between them. Germline-derived CDR1 and CDR2 are SGHDN and FVKESK. The CDR3 is 17 amino acids. The CDR3 spells CASSQAGALLAKNIQYF. For the CDR3, the DNA is TGTGCCAGCAGCCAAGCCGGGGCCCTGCTGGCCAAAAACATTCAGTACTTC.

V gene TRBV11-2 combines with J gene TRBJ1-2; D gene unclear. Trimming stripped 7 bases from V and 5 bases from J, with 11 bases between. Germline V gene sequence: CDR1 SGHAT, CDR2 FQNNGV. This CDR3 is 12 amino acids long. The CDR3 loop reads CASTPGIYGYTF. The CDR3 coding sequence is TGTGCCAGCACCCCCGGGATATATGGCTACACCTTC.

This clone appeared a few times. This chain links TRBV6-4 with TRBJ2-1; 8 bases align to TRBD2. Per the germline V gene, CDR1 is MRHNA and CDR2 is SNTAGT. The CDR3 spans 14 residues. The V gene end was trimmed by 6 bases and the J gene end by 9 bases; junction bases not matched to a gene: 10. The CDR3 DNA reads as TGTGCCAGCAGCGGACTAGCCTTCGTAGGTGAGCAGTTCTTC. It encodes CASSGLAFVGEQFF.

CDR3 protein: CASSSGATGQPQHF. As DNA, the CDR3 is TGCGCCAGCAGCTCCGGGGCCACCGGGCAGCCCCAGCATTTT. This sequence joins TRBV10-1 and TRBJ1-5, with D possibly matching TRBD1 (5 bases). CDR3 length equals 14 residues. Germline-derived CDR1 and CDR2 are WNHNN and SYGVQD (reference sequence). Trimming pared 6 bases from V and 7 bases from J, leaving 16 bases between.

This clone was detected only once. V is TRBV30 and J is TRBJ1-2; 9 nucleotides align to TRBD1. This CDR3 has 13 residues. The J segment lost 5 bases and the V segment lost 5 bases, leaving 6 bases of the junction unmatched. Germline CDR1 GTSNPN, CDR2 SVGIG (reference sequence). The CDR3: CAWGIGQGYGYTF. CDR3 sequence (DNA): TGTGCCTGGGGTATAGGACAGGGGTATGGCTACACCTTC.

The chain couples TRBV4-1 to TRBJ2-7; 7 bases agree with TRBD2. J gave up 0 bases and V 4 bases, and 12 bases lay outside the gene matches. The CDR3 is 17 residues long. The germline CDR1 and CDR2 sequences are MGHRA and YSYEKL. The CDR3 protein is CASSLLVGGPTSYEQYF. The CDR3 nucleotides are TGCGCCAGCAGCCTTTTGGTGGGAGGGCCGACCTCCTACGAGCAGTACTTC.

The chain links TRBV27 to TRBJ2-3; D not resolved. The V gene lost 3 bases and the J gene lost 6 bases, with 10 bases spanning the gap. CDR3 size: 13 residues. Germline V gene lookup returns CDR1 MNHEY and CDR2 SMNVEV (reference sequence). The CDR3 sequence: CASSFDFLDTQYF. In nucleotides, the CDR3 is TGTGCCAGCAGTTTTGATTTCTTGGATACGCAGTATTTT.

The chain employs TRBV7-9 and TRBJ1-3; unclear D gene. The length of the CDR3 is 13 residues. V was trimmed by 4 bases and J by 1 base, leaving 5 bases between them. The V gene's germline CDR1 is SEHNR and CDR2 FQNEAQ (reference sequence). CDR3: CASSSGSGNTIYF. The CDR3 DNA sequence: TGTGCCAGCAGCTCCGGGTCTGGAAACACCATATATTTT.

As DNA, the CDR3 is TGTGCCTGGAAAGACTACAATGAGCAGTTCTTC. Translated, it gives CAWKDYNEQFF. The chain has TRBV30 and TRBJ2-1; D gene ambiguous. CDR3 length: 11 residues. Deletions cut 4 bases from V and 3 bases from J, with 4 bases between. The germline gives CDR1 GTSNPN, CDR2 SVGIG (reference sequence).

This sequence joins TRBV15 and TRBJ1-2, with D perhaps matching TRBD1 (5 bases). Germline CDR1 and CDR2: LNHNV and YYDKDF (reference sequence). This CDR3 region has 13 residues. V was cut by 4 bases and J by 6 bases, with 12 bases left in between. CDR3 sequence reads: CATSTRRGDGYTF. CDR3 nucleotides: TGTGCCACCAGCACCCGTCGGGGGGATGGCTACACCTTC.